The 5 T cell receptor beta chains below come from one sample, sequenced in a study of beta chain features in type 1 diabetes. Broader study findings: People with Type 1 diabetes carried modestly yet significantly shorter TCRB CDR3s in all four CD4+ subsets.

Expressed TCRB transcripts were sequenced, since all the RNA that had been isolated was reverse transcribed. Generated by immunoSEQ multiplex PCR, the TCRdb table keeps only in-frame clones and is missing some. The table records about 240,000 clones, about 14% of them present only once. Their target antigens are unknown. The sequenced sample consisted of naive CD4+ T cells from blood. These receptors all come from a man younger than 40 with type 1 diabetes.

The chain carries TRBV4-1 and TRBJ1-1; 9 bases map to TRBD1. This CDR3 region has 15 residues. Germline V CDR1 and CDR2: MGHRA, YSYEKL. The V gene end was trimmed by 1 base and the J gene end by 4 bases; junction bases not matched to a gene: 4. The CDR3 DNA sequence: TGCGCCAGCAGCCAAGGGACAGGGGTATTCACTGAAGCTTTCTTT. Its translation is CASSQGTGVFTEAFF.

V gene TRBV7-2 combines with J gene TRBJ2-7; 7 bases line up with TRBD2. Germline V lookup: CDR1 SGHTA, CDR2 FQGNSA. The CDR3 has 15 residues. V dropped 5 bases and J dropped 6; count of bases not matched to a gene: 13. DNA for the CDR3: TGTGCCAGCAGCCCAAGGACTAGAGGGGAGGGCGAGCAGTACTTC. Translation: CASSPRTRGEGEQYF.

The CDR3 coding sequence is TGTGCCAGCAGCTTCGTCGCGGGTGGGGAGACCCAGTACTTC. Amino acid sequence: CASSFVAGGETQYF. The rearrangement joins TRBV7-2 to TRBJ2-5, with D possibly being TRBD2 (5 bases). CDR3 size: 14 residues. Germline loops: CDR1 SGHTA, CDR2 FQGNSA. The V end was cut by 3 bases, the J end by 5 bases, with 13 bases between.

This chain links TRBV29-1 with TRBJ1-6, with 9 bases matching TRBD1. Trimming at V came to 6 bases and at J to 6 bases, leaving 3 bases not matched to a gene. The CDR3 consists of 13 residues. Germline values: CDR1 SQVTM, CDR2 ANQGSEA. In DNA, the CDR3 is TGCAGCGTGGGACAGGGTGTTAATTCACCCCTCCACTTT. Translated, it gives CSVGQGVNSPLHF.

The V and J genes are TRBV6-5 and TRBJ2-3, with 7 positions matching TRBD2. The V segment lost 7 bases and the J segment 4 bases; nucleotides outside the gene matches: 8. There are 14 residues in the CDR3. The germline CDR1 and CDR2 sequences are MNHEY and SVGAGI. CDR3 in DNA: TGTGCCAGCAAGAGCGGGATGATCGCAGATACGCAGTATTTT. Translation gives CASKSGMIADTQYF.